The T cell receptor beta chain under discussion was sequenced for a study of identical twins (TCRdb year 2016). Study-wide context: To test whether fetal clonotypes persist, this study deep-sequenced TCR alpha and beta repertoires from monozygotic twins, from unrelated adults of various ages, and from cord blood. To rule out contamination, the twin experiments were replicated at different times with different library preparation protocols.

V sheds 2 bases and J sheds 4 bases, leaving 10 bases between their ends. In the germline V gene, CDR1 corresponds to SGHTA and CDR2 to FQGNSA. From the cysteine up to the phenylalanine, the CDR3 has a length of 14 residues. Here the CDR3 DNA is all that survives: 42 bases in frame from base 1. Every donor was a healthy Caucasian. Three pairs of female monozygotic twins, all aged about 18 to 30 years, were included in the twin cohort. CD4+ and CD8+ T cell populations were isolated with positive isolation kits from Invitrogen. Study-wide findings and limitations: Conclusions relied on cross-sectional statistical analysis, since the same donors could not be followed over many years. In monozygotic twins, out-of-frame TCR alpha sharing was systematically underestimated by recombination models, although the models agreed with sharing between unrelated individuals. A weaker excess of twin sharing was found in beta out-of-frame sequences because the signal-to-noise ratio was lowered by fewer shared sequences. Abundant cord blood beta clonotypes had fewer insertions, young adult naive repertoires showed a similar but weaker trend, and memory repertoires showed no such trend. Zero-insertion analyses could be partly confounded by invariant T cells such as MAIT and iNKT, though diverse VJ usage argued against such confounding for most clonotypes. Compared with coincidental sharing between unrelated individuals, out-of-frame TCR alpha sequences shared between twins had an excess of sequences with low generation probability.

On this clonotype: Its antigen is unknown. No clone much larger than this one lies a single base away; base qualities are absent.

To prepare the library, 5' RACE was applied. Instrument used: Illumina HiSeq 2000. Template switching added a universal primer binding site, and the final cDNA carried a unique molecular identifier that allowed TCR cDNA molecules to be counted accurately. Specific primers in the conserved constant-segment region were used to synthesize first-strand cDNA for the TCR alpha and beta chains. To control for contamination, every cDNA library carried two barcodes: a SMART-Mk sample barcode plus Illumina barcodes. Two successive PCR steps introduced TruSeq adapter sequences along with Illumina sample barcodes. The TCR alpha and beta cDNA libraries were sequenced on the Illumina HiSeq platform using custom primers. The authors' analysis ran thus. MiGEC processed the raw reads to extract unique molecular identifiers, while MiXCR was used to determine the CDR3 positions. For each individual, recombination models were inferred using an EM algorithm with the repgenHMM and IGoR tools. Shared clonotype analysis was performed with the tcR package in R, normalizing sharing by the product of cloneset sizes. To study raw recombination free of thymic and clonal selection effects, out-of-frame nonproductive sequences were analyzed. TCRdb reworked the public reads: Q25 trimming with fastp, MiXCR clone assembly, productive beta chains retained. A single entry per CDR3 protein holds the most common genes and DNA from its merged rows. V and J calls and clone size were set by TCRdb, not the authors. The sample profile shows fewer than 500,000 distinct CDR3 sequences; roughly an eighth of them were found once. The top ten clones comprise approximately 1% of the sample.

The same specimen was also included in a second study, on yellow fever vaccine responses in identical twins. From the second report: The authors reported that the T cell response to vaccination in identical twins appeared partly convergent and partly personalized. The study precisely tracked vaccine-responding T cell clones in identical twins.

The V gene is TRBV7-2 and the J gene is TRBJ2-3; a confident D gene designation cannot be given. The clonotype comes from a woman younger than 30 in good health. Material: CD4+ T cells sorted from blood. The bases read TGTGCCAGCAGCTTATCTCTGGGCGCAGATACGCAGTATTTT. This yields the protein CASSLSLGADTQYF.